Listed below are T cell receptor beta chains from one sample, sequenced in a study of shared clonotypes between healthy human individuals. Sequencing used immunoSEQ multiplex PCR; TCRdb keeps in-frame clones, though not all of them. This table has approximately 470,000 clones, roughly 80% appearing once. Specimen: PBMCs. These receptors came from a woman in her thirties or forties in good health. Some clones in this sample may be carry-over from other donors' samples. Both conserved end residues are part of each CDR3. A D gene is named only where the DNA matches it firmly. Not every row has a clone size; where given, it reads once, few, many or a size class.

j_call d_call clone_size v_call cdr3_nt cdr3_aa
TRBJ2-1 TRBD2 many TRBV15 TGTGCCACCAGCGAGCGGACTAGCGGGATCAATGAGCAGTTCTTC CATSERTSGINEQFF
TRBJ1-4 - - TRBV4-3 TGCGCCAGCAGCCAAGATAAGGCCTACAATGAAAAACTGTTTTTT CASSQDKAYNEKLFF
TRBJ2-4 - - TRBV11-2 TGTGCCAGCAGCTCGACCGGGAAGTCCCCCCTTCAGTACTTC CASSSTGKSPLQYF
TRBJ1-3 - - TRBV30 TGTGCCTGGGACTTTGGCTCTGGAAACACCATATATTTT CAWDFGSGNTIYF
TRBJ2-7 TRBD1 - TRBV4-1 TGCGCCAGCAGCCAAGAACAGGGGGAGTGGGAACAGTACTTC CASSQEQGEWEQYF
TRBJ2-1 TRBD1 - TRBV28 TGTGCCAGCAGTTCGTTGGGACAGGGGTTTTACAATGAGCAGTTCTTC CASSSLGQGFYNEQFF
TRBJ2-5 - - TRBV5-4 TGTGCCAGCAGCTTGACGGGTGGGGAGACCCAGTACTTC CASSLTGGETQYF
TRBJ2-7 TRBD2 - TRBV27 TGTGCCAGCCCTGGACTAGCGGCCCCCTACGAGCAGTACTTC CASPGLAAPYEQYF
TRBJ2-1 TRBD2 - TRBV7-2 TGTGCCAGCAGCTCCCTGGGCGGGAGAGGGTACAATGAGCAGTTCTTC CASSSLGGRGYNEQFF
TRBJ1-1 - - TRBV30 TGTGCCTGGAGTGTTGGAGAATCCGAATTGAACACTGAAGCTTTCTTT CAWSVGESELNTEAFF
TRBJ1-5 TRBD1 - TRBV27 TGTGCCAGCAGTTCCACCTCGGGGGGGGACAGGAGACCCGCAAATAGCAATCAGCCCCAGCATTTT CASSSTSGGDRRPANSNQPQHF
TRBJ1-1 TRBD1 - TRBV2 TGTGCCAGCTCAGGACAGGGAGTGAACACTGAAGCTTTCTTT CASSGQGVNTEAFF
TRBJ1-2 TRBD1 - TRBV7-9 TGTGCCAGCAGTTCGGACAGGGTCCATGGCTACACCTTC CASSSDRVHGYTF
TRBJ2-1 - - TRBV11-3 TGTGCCAGCAGCTTAGAAGGGAACAATGAGCAGTTCTTC CASSLEGNNEQFF
TRBJ2-1 - - TRBV5-1 TGCGCCAGCAGCCTGACCCCAAGGAGGATGGACAATGAGCAGTTCTTC CASSLTPRRMDNEQFF
TRBJ2-1 - once TRBV5-1 TGCGCCAGCAGCTTGGAAGGGGCTGAGCAGTTCTTC CASSLEGAEQFF
TRBJ2-1 TRBD2 - TRBV13 TGTGCCAGCCGCCGGCTGGGACTAGCGGTATACAATGAGCAGTTCTTC CASRRLGLAVYNEQFF
TRBJ2-1 - - TRBV4-2 TGTGCCAGCAGCCAAGAAGGGGCTAGCTTAAATGAGCAGTTCTTC CASSQEGASLNEQFF
TRBJ2-1 TRBD1 - TRBV10-3 TGTGCCATCAGTGAGTCCGGGACAGGGGTTTACAATGAGCAGTTCTTC CAISESGTGVYNEQFF